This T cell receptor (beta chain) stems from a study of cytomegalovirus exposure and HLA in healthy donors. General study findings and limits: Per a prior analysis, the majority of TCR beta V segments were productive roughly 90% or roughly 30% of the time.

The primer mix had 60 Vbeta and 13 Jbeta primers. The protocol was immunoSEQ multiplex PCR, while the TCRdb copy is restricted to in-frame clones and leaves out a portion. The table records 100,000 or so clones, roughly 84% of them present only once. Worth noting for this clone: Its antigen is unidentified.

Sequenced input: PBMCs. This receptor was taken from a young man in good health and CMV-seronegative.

In nucleotides, the CDR3 is TGTGCCAGCACCTTTAGCGACAATGAGCAGTTCTTC. Translated, it gives CASTFSDNEQFF. The V and J genes are TRBV5-6 and TRBJ2-1, with D possibly TRBD2 on 5 matching bases. V gave up 6 bases and J gave up 5 bases, with 9 bases separating them. From germline, CDR1 is SGHDT and CDR2 YYEEEE. This CDR3 is built from 12 residues.